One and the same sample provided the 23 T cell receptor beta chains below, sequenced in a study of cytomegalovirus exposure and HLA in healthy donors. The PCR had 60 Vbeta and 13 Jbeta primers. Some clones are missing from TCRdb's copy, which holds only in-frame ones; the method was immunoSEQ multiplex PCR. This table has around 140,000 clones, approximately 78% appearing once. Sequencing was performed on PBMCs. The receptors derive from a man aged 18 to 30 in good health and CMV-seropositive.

The CDR3 DNA follows: TGTGCCAGCAGCTTAGCTACCCTAGCGGGAGGGCCGATGAATGAGCAGTTCTTC. Translated, it gives CASSLATLAGGPMNEQFF. The chain employs TRBV7-2 and TRBJ2-1; 12 bases are a match to TRBD2. The V and J ends lost 0 bases and 7 bases, in that order; junction bases with no gene match: 10. CDR1 is SGHTA, CDR2 FQGNSA, per germline. The CDR3 has 18 amino acids.

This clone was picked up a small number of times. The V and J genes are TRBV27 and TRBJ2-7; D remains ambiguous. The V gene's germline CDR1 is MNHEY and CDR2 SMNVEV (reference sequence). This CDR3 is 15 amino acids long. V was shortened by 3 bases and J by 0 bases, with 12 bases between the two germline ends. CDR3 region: CASSFFTPLSYEQYF. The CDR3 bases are TGTGCCAGCAGTTTCTTCACTCCTCTCTCCTACGAGCAGTACTTC.

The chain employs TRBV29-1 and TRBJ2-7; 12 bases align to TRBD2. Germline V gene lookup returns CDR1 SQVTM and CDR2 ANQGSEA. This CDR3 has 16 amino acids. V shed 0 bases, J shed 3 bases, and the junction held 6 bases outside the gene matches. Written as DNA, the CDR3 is TGCAGCGTTGAAGAAGGGCGACTAGCGGGAGTCTACGAGCAGTACTTC. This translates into CSVEEGRLAGVYEQYF.

The CDR3 DNA is TGTGCCAGCAGCAGAACTAGCGGAGCCAATGAGCAGTTCTTC. Its translation: CASSRTSGANEQFF. The V gene is TRBV5-6, the J gene TRBJ2-1; 8 bases are a match to TRBD2. Trimming cost V 4 bases and J 6 bases; bases outside gene matches: 6. CDR3 length: 14 amino acids. Per the germline V gene, CDR1 is SGHDT and CDR2 is YYEEEE.

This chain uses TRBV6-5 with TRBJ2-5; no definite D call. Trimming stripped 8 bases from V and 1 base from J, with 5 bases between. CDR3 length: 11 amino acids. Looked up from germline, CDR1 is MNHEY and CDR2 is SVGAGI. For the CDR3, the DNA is TGTGCCAGCCGGGTCCAAGAGACCCAGTACTTC. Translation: CASRVQETQYF.

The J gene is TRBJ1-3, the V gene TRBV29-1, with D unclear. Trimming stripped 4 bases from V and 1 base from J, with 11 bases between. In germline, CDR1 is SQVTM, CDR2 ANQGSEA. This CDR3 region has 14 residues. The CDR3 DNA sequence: TGCAGCGTTGTTTCTGGCAGGTCTGGAAACACCATATATTTT. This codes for CSVVSGRSGNTIYF. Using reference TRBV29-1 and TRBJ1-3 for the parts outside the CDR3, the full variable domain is SAVISQKPSRDICQRGTSLTIQCQVDSQVTMMFWYRQQPGQSLTLIATANQGSEATYESGFVIDKFPISRPNLTFSTLTVSNMSPEDSSIYLCSVVSGRSGNTIYFGEGSWLTVV.

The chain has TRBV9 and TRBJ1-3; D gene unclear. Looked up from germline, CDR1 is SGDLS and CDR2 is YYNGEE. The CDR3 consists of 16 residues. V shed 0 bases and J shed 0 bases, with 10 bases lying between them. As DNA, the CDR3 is TGTGCCAGCAGCGTAGGGGGAGCGGGCTCTGGAAACACCATATATTTT. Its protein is CASSVGGAGSGNTIYF.

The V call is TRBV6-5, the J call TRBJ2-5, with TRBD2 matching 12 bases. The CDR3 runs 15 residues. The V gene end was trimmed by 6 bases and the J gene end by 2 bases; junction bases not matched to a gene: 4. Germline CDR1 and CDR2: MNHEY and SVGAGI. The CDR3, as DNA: TGTGCCAGCAGACACGGACTAGCGGGACAAGAGACCCAGTACTTC. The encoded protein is CASRHGLAGQETQYF.

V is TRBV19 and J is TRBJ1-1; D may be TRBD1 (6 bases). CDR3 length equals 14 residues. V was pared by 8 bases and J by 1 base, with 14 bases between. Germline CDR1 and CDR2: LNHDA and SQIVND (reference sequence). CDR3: CASYTGMGNTEAFF. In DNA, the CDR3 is TGTGCCAGTTATACAGGGATGGGGAACACTGAAGCTTTCTTT.

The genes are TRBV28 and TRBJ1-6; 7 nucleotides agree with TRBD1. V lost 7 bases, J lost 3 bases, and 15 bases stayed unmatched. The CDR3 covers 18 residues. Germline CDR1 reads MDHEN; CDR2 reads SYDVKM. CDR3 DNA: TGTGCCAGCAACCCGGATCGTGGGACAGACTACTATAATTCACCCCTCCACTTT. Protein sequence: CASNPDRGTDYYNSPLHF.

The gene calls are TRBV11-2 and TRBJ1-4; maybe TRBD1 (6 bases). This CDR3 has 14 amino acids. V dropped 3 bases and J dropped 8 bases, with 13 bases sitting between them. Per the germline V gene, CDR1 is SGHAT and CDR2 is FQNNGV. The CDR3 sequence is CASSFRGFVEKLFF. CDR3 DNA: TGTGCCAGCAGCTTTAGGGGGTTTGTGGAAAAACTGTTTTTT.

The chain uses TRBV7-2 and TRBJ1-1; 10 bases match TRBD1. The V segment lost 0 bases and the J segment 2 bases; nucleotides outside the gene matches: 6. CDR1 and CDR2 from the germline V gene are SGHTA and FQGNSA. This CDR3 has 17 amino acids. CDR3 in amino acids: CASSLAGTGDINTEAFF. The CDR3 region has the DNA TGTGCCAGCAGCTTAGCAGGGACAGGGGATATCAACACTGAAGCTTTCTTT. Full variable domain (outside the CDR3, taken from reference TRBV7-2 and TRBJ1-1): GAGVSQSPSNKVTEKGKDVELRCDPISGHTALYWYRQSLGQGLEFLIYFQGNSAPDKSGLPSDRFSAERTGGSVSTLTIQRTQQEDSAVYLCASSLAGTGDINTEAFFGQGTRLTVV.

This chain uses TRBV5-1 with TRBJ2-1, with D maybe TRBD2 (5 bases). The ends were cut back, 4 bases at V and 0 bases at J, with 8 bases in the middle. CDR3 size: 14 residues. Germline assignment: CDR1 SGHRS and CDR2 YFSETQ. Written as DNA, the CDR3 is TGCGCCAGCAGCGGCCGGGACTCCTACAATGAGCAGTTCTTC. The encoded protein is CASSGRDSYNEQFF.

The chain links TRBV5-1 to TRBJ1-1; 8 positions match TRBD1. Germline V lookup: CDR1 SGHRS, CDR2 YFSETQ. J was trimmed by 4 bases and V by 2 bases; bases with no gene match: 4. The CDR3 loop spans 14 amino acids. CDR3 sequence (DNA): TGCGCCAGCAGCTTAAACACAGGGGGCACTGAAGCTTTCTTT. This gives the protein CASSLNTGGTEAFF.

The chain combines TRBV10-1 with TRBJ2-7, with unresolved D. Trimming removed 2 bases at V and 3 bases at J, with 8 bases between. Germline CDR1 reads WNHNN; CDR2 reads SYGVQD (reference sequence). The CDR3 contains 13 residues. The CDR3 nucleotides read TGCGCCAGCAGTGAGGACTCCCTCTACGAGCAGTACTTC. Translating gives CASSEDSLYEQYF.

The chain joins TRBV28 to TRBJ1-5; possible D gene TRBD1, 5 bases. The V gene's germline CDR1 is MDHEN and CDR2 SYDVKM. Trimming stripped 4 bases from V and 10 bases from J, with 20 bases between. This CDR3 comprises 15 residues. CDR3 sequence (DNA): TGTGCCAGCAGTTCCACTGGGGGGGTCTCGAGACCCCAGCATTTT. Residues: CASSSTGGVSRPQHF.

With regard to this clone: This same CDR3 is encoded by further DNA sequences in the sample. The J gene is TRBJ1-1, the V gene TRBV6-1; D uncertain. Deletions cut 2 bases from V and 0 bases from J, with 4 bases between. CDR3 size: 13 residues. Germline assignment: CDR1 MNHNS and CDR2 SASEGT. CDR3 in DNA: TGTGCCAGCAGTGAACGGTTGAACACTGAAGCTTTCTTT. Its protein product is CASSERLNTEAFF.

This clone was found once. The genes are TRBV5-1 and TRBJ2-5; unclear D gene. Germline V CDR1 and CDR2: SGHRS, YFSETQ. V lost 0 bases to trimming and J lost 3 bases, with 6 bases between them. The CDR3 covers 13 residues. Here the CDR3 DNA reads TGCGCCAGCAGCTTGGCTAGAAAAGAGACCCAGTACTTC. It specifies CASSLARKETQYF.

DNA for the CDR3: TGTGCCAGCAGTTTTGTAGGTCAGGGAGGCACTGAAGCTTTCTTT. Protein sequence: CASSFVGQGGTEAFF. The genes are TRBV28 and TRBJ1-1, with TRBD1 as a possible D gene (5 bases). CDR1 and CDR2 from the germline V gene are MDHEN and SYDVKM. Trimming pared 3 bases from V and 4 bases from J, leaving 15 bases between. The CDR3 sequence is 15 residues long.

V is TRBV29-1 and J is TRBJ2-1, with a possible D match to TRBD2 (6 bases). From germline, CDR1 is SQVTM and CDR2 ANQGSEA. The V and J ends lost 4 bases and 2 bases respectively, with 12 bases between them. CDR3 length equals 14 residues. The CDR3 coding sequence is TGCAGCGTTGTTATAGCGGCCACCTACAATGAGCAGTTCTTC. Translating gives CSVVIAATYNEQFF.

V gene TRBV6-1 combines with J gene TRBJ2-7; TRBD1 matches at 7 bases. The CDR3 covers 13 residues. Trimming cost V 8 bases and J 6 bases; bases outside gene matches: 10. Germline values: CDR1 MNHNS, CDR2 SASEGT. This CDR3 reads CASSTTGIGEQYF. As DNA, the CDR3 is TGTGCCAGCTCAACGACAGGGATCGGCGAGCAGTACTTC.

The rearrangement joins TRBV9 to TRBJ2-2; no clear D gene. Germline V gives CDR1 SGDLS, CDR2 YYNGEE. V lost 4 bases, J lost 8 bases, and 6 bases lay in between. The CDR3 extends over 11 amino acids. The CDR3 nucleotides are TGTGCCAGCAGCCCTAGTGGGGAGCTGTTTTTT. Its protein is CASSPSGELFF. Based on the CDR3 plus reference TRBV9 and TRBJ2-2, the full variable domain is DSGVTQTPKHLITATGQRVTLRCSPRSGDLSVYWYQQSLDQGLQFLIQYYNGEERAKGNILERFSAQQFPDLHSELNLSSLELGDSALYFCASSPSGELFFGEGSRLTVL.

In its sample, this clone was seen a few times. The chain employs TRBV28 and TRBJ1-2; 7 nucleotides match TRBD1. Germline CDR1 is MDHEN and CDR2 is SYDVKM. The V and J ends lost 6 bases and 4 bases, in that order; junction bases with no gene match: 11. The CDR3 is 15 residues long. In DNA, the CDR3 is TGTGCCAGCAGCTTGCACGGGACAGTGGGCTATGGCTACACCTTC. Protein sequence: CASSLHGTVGYGYTF.